This record concerns one T cell receptor beta chain sequence. CDR1 SGHTA and CDR2 FQGNSA come from the germline V gene. The CDR3 has 15 amino acids. V lost 1 base and J lost 2, with 10 bases in between. This sample stems from a study of shared T cell receptors in the human thymus. The protocol was immunoSEQ multiplex PCR, while the TCRdb copy is restricted to in-frame clones and leaves out a portion. The sample carries a few hundred thousand clones, approximately 95% recorded once. The rearrangement links TRBV7-2 to TRBJ2-3; the D gene is possibly TRBD2 (6 bases). This clonotype was sampled from a human donor. Sequencing was performed on thymocytes. In DNA, the CDR3 is TGTGCCAGCAGCTTAGGGAGCGGGCACACAGATACGCAGTATTTT. This gives the protein CASSLGSGHTDTQYF. Looking up the rest from reference TRBV7-2 and TRBJ2-3 gives the full variable domain: GAGVSQSPSNKVTEKGKDVELRCDPISGHTALYWYRQSLGQGLEFLIYFQGNSAPDKSGLPSDRFSAERTGGSVSTLTIQRTQQEDSAVYLCASSLGSGHTDTQYFGPGTRLTVL.